A selection of T cell receptor beta chains follows, all from one sample in a study of metastatic and nonmetastatic thyroid tumors. Using MiXCR, TCRdb reanalyzed the PCR reads. The sample has roughly 65,000 clones, 13% to 15% seen once; the top ten hold over 6.5%. Sample: blood. These TCRs come from a male donor with papillary thyroid cancer or a benign thyroid nodule (not recorded which). Some clones in this sample may be carry-over from other donors' samples. Both conserved end residues are part of each CDR3.

TRBJ2-7,17,TRBV20-1,CSAGPAIVQDLSYEQYF
TRBJ1-2,13,TRBV28,CANNRDSKYGYTF
TRBJ2-1,15,TRBV7-8,CASSLWAGEGNEQFF
TRBJ1-1,14,TRBV2,CASSATTRNTEAFF
TRBJ2-3,18,TRBV3-1,CASSQEKRTTSNTDTQYF
TRBJ1-2,13,TRBV28,CASSRQGRNGYTF
TRBJ2-2,14,TRBV7-3,CASQGTANTGELFF
TRBJ1-1,13,TRBV12-3/TRBV12-4,CASSPQGGTEAFF
TRBJ1-1,15,TRBV12-3/TRBV12-4,CASSSRTGPNTEAFF
TRBJ2-7,12,TRBV7-9,CASSPSFYEQYF
TRBJ2-7,16,TRBV5-5,CASSSRSAGPIYEQYF
TRBJ2-5,14,TRBV5-1,CASSLAGIQETQYF